These 23 T cell receptor beta chains were all obtained from the same sample, sequenced in a study of T cells in Graves' hyperthyroidism and ophthalmopathy. TCR beta CDR3 region amplification was performed from RNA transcripts. HTBI primers were used for first-round RT-PCR of the TCR CDR3. TCRdb reanalysed the multiplex PCR reads using MiXCR and keeps one entry per CDR3 protein. Of 350,000 to 400,000 distinct CDR3 sequences detected, approximately 15% appear once; the ten largest clones hold approximately 10%. Material for sequencing was blood. The receptors come from a woman aged 60 to 75 with Graves' hyperthyroidism.

This clonotype was seen at least ten times. The chain recombines TRBV11-3 with TRBJ2-1; the match to TRBD2 covers 11 bases. V shed 4 bases and J 0 bases; nucleotides not matched to a gene: 8. The CDR3 loop spans 18 amino acids. Germline CDR1 SGHNT, CDR2 YENEEA. CDR3 bases: TGTGCCAGCAGCTCGGGACTAGCGGAGTTTAGCTCCTACAATGAGCAGTTCTTC. It is translated as CASSSGLAEFSSYNEQFF.

This clonotype was counted at least ten times. The genes are TRBV7-3 and TRBJ2-3; TRBD2 agrees at 9 bases. The V segment lost 5 bases and the J segment 8 bases; nucleotides outside the gene matches: 5. CDR1 SGHTA and CDR2 FQGTGA come from the germline V gene. This CDR3 comprises 13 residues. CDR3 amino acids: CASSRTSDATQYF. CDR3 sequence (DNA): TGTGCCAGCAGCAGGACTAGCGACGCTACGCAGTATTTT.

This clonotype was detected many times. V is TRBV12-3 or TRBV12-4 and J is TRBJ2-3; maybe TRBD2 (5 bases). CDR3 size: 13 residues. V lost 7 bases and J lost 6, with 14 bases in between. CDR3 coding DNA: TGTGCCAGCACACTTATTATAGCGGATACGCAGTATTTT. It encodes CASTLIIADTQYF.

The sample holds many counts of this clonotype. The genes are TRBV11-2 and TRBJ2-3; no definite D call. With 5 bases removed from V and 4 bases from J, the gap between germline ends came to 16 bases. This CDR3 is built from 15 residues. Per the germline V gene, CDR1 is SGHAT and CDR2 is FQNNGV. The chain's CDR3 is CASSPRLLRADTQYF. In DNA form, the CDR3 reads TGTGCCAGCAGCCCCCGCCTCCTTAGAGCAGATACGCAGTATTTT.

This clonotype was counted a few times. The genes are TRBV19 and TRBJ2-4; 10 bases line up with TRBD1. V shed 5 bases, J shed 8 bases, and the junction held 9 bases outside the gene matches. This CDR3 comprises 15 residues. Germline V gives CDR1 LNHDA, CDR2 SQIVND (reference sequence). The CDR3 here is CASSPQTGGEDIQYF. The CDR3 DNA sequence: TGTGCCAGTAGTCCCCAGACAGGGGGCGAGGACATTCAGTACTTC.

Worth noting for this clonotype: Just one base apart from a much larger clone, this may be a read error. The V gene is TRBV10-3, the J gene TRBJ1-5; no clear D. Germline CDR1 is ENHRY and CDR2 is SYGVKD. Deletions cut 2 bases from V and 5 bases from J, with 7 bases between. The CDR3 extends over 13 amino acids. CDR3 DNA sequence: TGTGCCATCAGTGAGGTGCAGTATCAGCCCCAGCATTTT. Translated: CAISEVQYQPQHF.

This clonotype was seen repeatedly, ten times or more. V gene TRBV5-6 combines with J gene TRBJ2-7; D is perhaps TRBD1 (5 bases). This CDR3 spans 11 amino acids. The V end was cut by 2 bases, the J end by 10 bases, with 10 bases between. Germline CDR1 and CDR2: SGHDT and YYEEEE. The CDR3 DNA reads TGTGCCAGCAGCTTACAGGTCGATCAGTACTTC. As protein: CASSLQVDQYF. Combining the CDR3 with reference TRBV5-6 and TRBJ2-7 gives the whole variable domain DAGVTQSPTHLIKTRGQQVTLRCSPKSGHDTVSWYQQALGQGPQFIFQYYEEEERQRGNFPDRFSGHQFPNYSSELNVNALLLGDSALYLCASSLQVDQYFGPGTRLTVT.

As to this clonotype: A junction end diverges from the germline sequence, so it may reflect a read error. This chain links TRBV7-9 with TRBJ2-1, with 10 bases that match TRBD1. CDR1 SEHNR and CDR2 FQNEAQ come from the germline V gene (reference sequence). The CDR3 has 16 residues. DNA of the CDR3: TGCGCCAGCAGTTTATACTATCCGGGGACAGGGGACGAGCAGTTCTTC. Translated, it gives CASSLYYPGTGDEQFF.

Ten or more counts support this clonotype. V usage is TRBV9 and J usage is TRBJ2-5; D gene unclear. With 0 bases removed from V and 2 bases from J, the gap between germline ends came to 8 bases. CDR3 length: 14 residues. The germline V gene encodes CDR1 SGDLS and CDR2 YYNGEE. The CDR3 nucleotides are TGTGCCAGCAGCGTAGGGCGGATACAAGAGACCCAGTACTTC. It specifies CASSVGRIQETQYF.

In this sample, this clonotype turned up many times. The genes are TRBV3-1 and TRBJ1-2; D unclear. Germline lookup yields CDR1 LGHDT and CDR2 YNNKEL (reference sequence). The V end was cut by 1 base, the J end by 1 base, with 10 bases between. CDR3 size: 15 residues. CDR3 sequence: CASSQVNSNNYGYTF. CDR3 DNA sequence: TGTGCCAGCAGCCAAGTAAACAGCAATAACTATGGCTACACCTTC.

Comments on this clonotype: Possible read error: a much larger clone is one base away. This chain connects TRBV3-1 to TRBJ1-2; TRBD1 is a possible D gene (5 bases). The CDR3 length is 13 residues. V lost 4 bases to trimming and J lost 7 bases, with 13 bases between them. Germline CDR1 and CDR2: LGHDT and YNNKEL (reference sequence). DNA for the CDR3: TGTGCCAGCAGCCCTATGGGGACCTGTGGCTACACCTTC. It encodes CASSPMGTCGYTF.

This clonotype has just a few counts. This chain uses TRBV12-3 or TRBV12-4 with TRBJ2-3; no definite D call. This CDR3 comprises 16 residues. V gave up 4 bases and J gave up 6 bases, with 20 bases separating them. The CDR3 nucleotides read TGTGCCAGCAGTTGGGCCGAATGGACCGAGTCTGATACGCAGTATTTT. This sequence encodes CASSWAEWTESDTQYF.

This clonotype was observed a handful of times. This chain joins TRBV2 and TRBJ2-1; 9 positions match TRBD2. V trimming: 8 bases; J trimming: 8 bases; junction bases outside the gene matches: 13. CDR1 is SNHLY and CDR2 is FYNNEI in the germline V gene. The CDR3 contains 15 residues. In nucleotides, the CDR3 is TGTGCCAGCTCGAACGGGGGGCTAGCGGGATATGAGCAGTTCTTC. It encodes CASSNGGLAGYEQFF.

This clonotype was counted only a few times. This chain connects TRBV5-6 to TRBJ2-1, with 8 bases aligning to TRBD1. Germline CDR1 is SGHDT and CDR2 is YYEEEE. J lost 3 bases, V lost 4 bases, and 3 bases had no gene match. The CDR3 covers 14 residues. The CDR3 coding sequence is TGTGCCAGCAGCCGAGGGACAGGCTACAATGAGCAGTTCTTC. Translated, it gives CASSRGTGYNEQFF.

DNA of the CDR3: TGTGCCAGCCTGGCGCGAGCGACGGCCGGGGAGCTGTTTTTT. This gives the protein CASLARATAGELFF. The V and J genes are TRBV2 and TRBJ2-2; the D is unclear. V lost 8 bases and J lost 6, with 16 bases in between. The CDR3 runs 14 residues. CDR1 is SNHLY and CDR2 is FYNNEI in the germline V gene.

This clonotype was seen many times. The chain combines TRBV10-3 with TRBJ1-2; TRBD1 matches at 11 bases. Germline CDR1 reads ENHRY; CDR2 reads SYGVKD. CDR3 size: 17 residues. V lost 8 bases and J lost 1; bases outside the gene matches: 12. The CDR3 DNA is TGTGCCATCCCGTCTCGGACAGGGGGCGAATTTAACTATGGCTACACCTTC. It yields the protein CAIPSRTGGEFNYGYTF.

The rearrangement links TRBV11-3 to TRBJ1-4, with 7 positions matching TRBD1. Germline V gives CDR1 SGHNT, CDR2 YENEEA. V was clipped by 4 bases and J by 2 bases; unmatched bases: 4. This CDR3 comprises 15 residues. Here the CDR3 reads CASSYRQGTNEKLFF. CDR3 nucleotide sequence: TGTGCCAGCAGCTACCGACAGGGTACTAATGAAAAACTGTTTTTT.

This clonotype was observed many times. The rearrangement joins TRBV6-4 to TRBJ1-1, with 10 bases that match TRBD1. The CDR3 loop spans 16 amino acids. Germline values: CDR1 MRHNA, CDR2 SNTAGT. With 7 bases clipped from V and 1 base from J, the junction kept 9 bases outside the gene matches. The CDR3 is CASTAGQGIGNTEAFF. The CDR3 nucleotides are TGTGCCAGCACAGCGGGACAGGGGATTGGGAACACTGAAGCTTTCTTT.

The chain joins TRBV19 to TRBJ1-2; D gene unclear. Trimming shortened V by 5 bases and J by 4 bases, and 11 bases separated the two germline ends. Germline CDR1 is LNHDA and CDR2 is SQIVND (reference sequence). This CDR3 has 13 amino acids. The CDR3: CASSPGRTYGYTF. The CDR3 nucleotides are TGTGCCAGTAGTCCCGGACGGACCTATGGCTACACCTTC.

V and J are TRBV10-2 and TRBJ2-7; D call uncertain. The CDR3 runs 12 residues. Germline V gene lookup returns CDR1 WSHSY and CDR2 SAAADI. V lost 4 bases, J lost 5 bases, and 9 bases lay in between. CDR3 DNA sequence: TGCGCCAGCAGTGTCGGTTCTAACGAGCAGTACTTC. Translation gives CASSVGSNEQYF.

The chain has TRBV4-1 and TRBJ2-5; TRBD1 aligns across 10 bases. The CDR3 runs 17 residues. The trim removed 0 bases at V and 4 bases at J, leaving 8 bases unmatched. Germline V gene lookup returns CDR1 MGHRA and CDR2 YSYEKL. CDR3 DNA sequence: TGCGCCAGCAGCCAAGAAGGGACAGGGGTTGAGGGAGAGACCCAGTACTTC. Residues: CASSQEGTGVEGETQYF.

This clonotype was found many times. A single base separates this from a much larger clone, so it may be a read error. The chain uses TRBV12-3 or TRBV12-4 and TRBJ2-7; 13 bases fit TRBD2. The CDR3 has 15 amino acids. The CDR3 reads CASSSGTSGTYGQYF. The CDR3 DNA reads as TGTGCCAGCAGTTCCGGGACTAGCGGGACATACGGGCAGTACTTC.

This clonotype was counted at least ten times. The chain combines TRBV7-3 with TRBJ2-1; 7 bases are shared with TRBD2. Per the germline V gene, CDR1 is SGHTA and CDR2 is FQGTGA. With 8 bases clipped from V and 4 bases from J, the junction kept 14 bases outside the gene matches. The CDR3 sequence is 16 residues long. The DNA for the CDR3 is TGTGCCAGCGCCTCCCGACCGGGACTACCTTACAATGAGCAGTTCTTC. Translation: CASASRPGLPYNEQFF.